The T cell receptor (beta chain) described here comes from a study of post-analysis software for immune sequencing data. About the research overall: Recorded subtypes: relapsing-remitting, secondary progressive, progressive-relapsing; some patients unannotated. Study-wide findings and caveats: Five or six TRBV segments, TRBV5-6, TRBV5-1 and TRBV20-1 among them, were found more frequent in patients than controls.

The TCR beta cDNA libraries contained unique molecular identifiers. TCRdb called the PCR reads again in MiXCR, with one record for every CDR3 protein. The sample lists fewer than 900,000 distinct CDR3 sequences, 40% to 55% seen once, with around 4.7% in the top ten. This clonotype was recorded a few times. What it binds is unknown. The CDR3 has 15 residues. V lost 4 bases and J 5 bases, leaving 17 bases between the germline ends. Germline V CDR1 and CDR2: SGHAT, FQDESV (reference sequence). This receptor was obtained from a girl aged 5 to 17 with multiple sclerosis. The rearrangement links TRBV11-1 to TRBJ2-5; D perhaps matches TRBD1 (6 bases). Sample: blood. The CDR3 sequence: CASSWGTPQQETQYF. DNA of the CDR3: TGTGCCAGCAGCTGGGGGACACCCCAACAGGAGACCCAGTACTTC. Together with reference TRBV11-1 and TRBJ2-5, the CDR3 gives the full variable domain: EAEVAQSPRYKITEKSQAVAFWCDPISGHATLYWYRQILGQGPELLVQFQDESVVDDSQLPKDRFSAERLKGVDSTLKIQPAELGDSAMYLCASSWGTPQQETQYFGPGTRLLVL.